The 2 T cell receptor beta chains in this list originate from one sample, sequenced in a study of radiation and T cells in renal cell carcinoma. As to time point: blood 4 weeks post-SBRT, at nephrectomy. Treatment given: 15 Gy SBRT to primary tumor, nephrectomy 4 weeks later. The repertoire was sequenced with immunoSEQ multiplex PCR; TCRdb's copy has only in-frame clones and lacks some. The table records tens of thousands of clones, about 80% of them present only once. This material consisted of blood, taken from a patient whose treatment included radiotherapy and nephrectomy. These receptors were obtained from a man in his 60s with renal cell carcinoma.

Written as DNA, the CDR3 is TGTGCCAGTAGTATCGGACTAGCGGGAACAGATACGCAGTATTTT. This codes for CASSIGLAGTDTQYF. This chain connects TRBV19 to TRBJ2-3; the match to TRBD2 covers 12 bases. Germline CDR1 reads LNHDA; CDR2 reads SQIVND (reference sequence). V shed 3 bases, J shed 3 bases, and the junction held 1 base outside the gene matches. This CDR3 is built from 15 residues.

The chain combines TRBV4-3 with TRBJ1-2; 7 bases map to TRBD1. The CDR3 has 15 residues. The junction had 6 bases not matched to a gene; V was cut back by 1 base and J by 4 bases. The germline V gene encodes CDR1 LGHNA and CDR2 YSLEER. CDR3 amino acids: CASSQGEGAGYGYTF. Written as DNA, the CDR3 is TGCGCCAGCAGCCAAGGTGAGGGGGCAGGCTATGGCTACACCTTC.